This is a list of T cell receptor beta chains from one sample in a study of cytomegalovirus exposure and HLA in healthy donors. Produced via immunoSEQ multiplex PCR; TCRdb's table is partial and in-frame only. The sample holds approximately 110,000 clones. Sequencing was done on a sample of PBMCs. The receptor set was obtained from a man younger than 30 in good health and CMV-seronegative. Each CDR3 is given with its conserved first and last residue. D genes are given only for firm matches.

V gene	J gene	D gene	CDR3 DNA	CDR3 protein
TRBV10-3	TRBJ2-7	.	TGTGCCATCAGTGAGTCGAATCAGGTCTACGAGCAGTACTTC	CAISESNQVYEQYF
TRBV19	TRBJ1-1	.	TGTGCCAGTAGTACCGGACAGCCCGGAACGGTTGAAGCTTTCTTT	CASSTGQPGTVEAFF
TRBV29-1	TRBJ2-3	TRBD2	TGCAGCGTTGAATTGCGCGGGAGGAACGAAGATACGCAGTATTTT	CSVELRGRNEDTQYF
TRBV5-6	TRBJ2-3	.	TGTGCCAGCAGCTTCTCTCTCGGACAGACTTTCACAGATACGCAGTATTTT	CASSFSLGQTFTDTQYF
TRBV27	TRBJ1-2	TRBD1	TGTGCCAGCAGTGCAGGGGGCCGACACTATGGCTACACCTTC	CASSAGGRHYGYTF
TRBV5-1	TRBJ2-5	.	TGCGCCAGCAGCTTGGGGACAGTCCAAGAGGCCCAGTACTTC	CASSLGTVQEAQYF
TRBV2	TRBJ2-3	TRBD1	TGTGCCAGCATGGGCCTCCCGGGACAGCAAACAGATACGCAGTATTTT	CASMGLPGQQTDTQYF
TRBV5-5	TRBJ2-3	.	TGTGCCAGCAGGTTCCGGGCCGGACAGAGCACAGATACGCAGTATTTT	CASRFRAGQSTDTQYF
TRBV19	TRBJ1-1	.	TGTGCCAGTTCGGACATGAACACTGAAGCTTTCTTT	CASSDMNTEAFF
TRBV6-4	TRBJ2-3	TRBD1	TGTGCCAGCAGTGGGACAGGGGGGACAGATACGCAGTATTTT	CASSGTGGTDTQYF
TRBV5-6	TRBJ1-6	TRBD1	TGTGCCAGCAGCTTGGCACACAGGGGCACCCTCCACTTT	CASSLAHRGTLHF
TRBV30	TRBJ1-2	.	TGTGCCTGGAGGGCTTTCGGGAGACAACATGGCTACACCTTC	CAWRAFGRQHGYTF
TRBV10-3	TRBJ1-1	TRBD1	TGTGCCATCAGCGGGGGACAGCCCAACGCTGAAGCTTTCTTT	CAISGGQPNAEAFF
TRBV11-3	TRBJ2-2	.	TGTGCCAGCAGCTTAAGCCCGGGGACGAACACCGGGGAGCTGTTTTTT	CASSLSPGTNTGELFF
TRBV19	TRBJ1-5	.	TGTGCCAGTAGTAACAGGCACACCTTCAATCAGCCCCAGCATTTT	CASSNRHTFNQPQHF
TRBV6-1	TRBJ1-2	.	TGTGCCAGCAGTGATTGGCGCACCGGGTCTCGAGCTGGCTACACCTTC	CASSDWRTGSRAGYTF
TRBV30	TRBJ2-2	TRBD2	TGTGCCTGGAGTACACTAGCGGGAGGGTTCTCCGGGGAGCTGTTTTTT	CAWSTLAGGFSGELFF
TRBV25-1	TRBJ2-3	.	TGTGCCAGCAGTGAATCAGGGAGCACAGATACGCAGTATTTT	CASSESGSTDTQYF
TRBV28	TRBJ2-3	TRBD2	TGTGCCAGCAGTTTGGGAGGGACAGATACGCAGTATTTT	CASSLGGTDTQYF
TRBV4-1	TRBJ2-7	TRBD2	TGCGCCAGCAGCCAAGAGCTAGCGGGGGACGAGCAGTACTTC	CASSQELAGDEQYF
TRBV7-8	TRBJ1-2	.	TGTGCCAGCAGCTTAGGCCAGGGGTTGATCTATGGCTACACCTTC	CASSLGQGLIYGYTF
TRBV5-4	TRBJ2-7	TRBD1	TGTGCCAGCAGCCCGCAGACAGGGGGCTACGAGCAGTACTTC	CASSPQTGGYEQYF
TRBV2	TRBJ1-2	.	TGTGCCAGCAGCCTGGCGGGCCAAGGGAGGGGCTACACCTTC	CASSLAGQGRGYTF
TRBV5-1	TRBJ1-1	.	TGCGCCAGCAGCTATACTGACAGAACTTTTGATGAAGCTTTCTTT	CASSYTDRTFDEAFF
TRBV5-1	TRBJ2-2	.	TGCGCCAGCACCCCAAGTAGCGGTCCGAACACCGGGGAGCTGTTTTTT	CASTPSSGPNTGELFF
TRBV28	TRBJ1-5	.	TGTGCCAGCACGTTGGGGCAGCTGAATCAGCCCCAGCATTTT	CASTLGQLNQPQHF
TRBV5-4	TRBJ2-5	TRBD2	TGTGCCAGCAGCTTCGGTAGCGGGTTAGAGACCCAGTACTTC	CASSFGSGLETQYF
TRBV18	TRBJ2-2	TRBD2	TGTGCCAGCTCACCCCTTTTTGGTAGCGGGATCAACACCGGGGAGCTGTTTTTT	CASSPLFGSGINTGELFF
TRBV9	TRBJ1-1	.	TGTGCCAGCAGGAGCGTTGGAGGCACTGAAGCTTTCTTT	CASRSVGGTEAFF
TRBV5-1	TRBJ2-1	TRBD1	TGCGCCAGCAGCCGACGGGACAGCTACAATGAGCAGTTCTTC	CASSRRDSYNEQFF
TRBV6-5	TRBJ2-5	.	TGTGCCAGCACCTTTTCCAGGACAGTAGAGACCCAGTACTTC	CASTFSRTVETQYF
TRBV30	TRBJ1-1	TRBD1	TGTGCCTGGAGTCCTCAGGACAGGGGGCTGTCTGAAGCTTTCTTT	CAWSPQDRGLSEAFF
TRBV6-4	TRBJ1-2	.	TGTGCCAGCAGTGAACTAGCTCAGGGAGGCGGCTACACCTTC	CASSELAQGGGYTF
TRBV18	TRBJ2-1	.	TGTGCCAGCTCATTGGCGGGGGCGGTCAATGAGCAGTTCTTC	CASSLAGAVNEQFF
TRBV19	TRBJ2-7	TRBD2	TGTGCCAGTAGTACCCTCCCCCCAGGGCTAGCGGGAGTTCCCTACGAGCAGTACTTC	CASSTLPPGLAGVPYEQYF
TRBV4-1	TRBJ1-1	TRBD1	TGCGCCAGCAGCCAAGAAAGGGGGCTGAGGGAAGCTTTCTTT	CASSQERGLREAFF
TRBV7-8	TRBJ1-1	.	TGTGCCAGCAGTCTCCTAGGGGTTGATGAAGCTTTCTTT	CASSLLGVDEAFF
TRBV30	TRBJ1-1	.	TGTGCCTGGAGTATCCAGGGTCTTGATGTTCTCATGAACACTGAAGCTTTCTTT	CAWSIQGLDVLMNTEAFF
TRBV23-1	TRBJ2-2	.	TGCGCCGTAAGTGGGCGCACCGGGGAGCTGTTTTTT	CAVSGRTGELFF
TRBV6-1	TRBJ2-7	TRBD1	TGTGCCAGCAGTGATGGGGGTGCAACTTTGGGGACAGAGTACGAGCAGTACTTC	CASSDGGATLGTEYEQYF